This is a list of T cell receptor beta chains from one sample in a study of radiation and T cells in renal cell carcinoma. The protocol was immunoSEQ multiplex PCR, while the TCRdb copy is restricted to in-frame clones and leaves out a portion. This table has 60,000 to 80,000 clones, more than 75% appearing once. Material: blood, obtained from a patient whose treatment included radiotherapy and nephrectomy. The receptors were gathered from a man aged 55 to 70 with renal cell carcinoma. Both conserved end residues are part of each CDR3. The D gene is left open where the match is weak. Clone size appears in some rows only: once, few, many, or a class for an expanded clone.

TRBJ2-2 | - | - | TRBV28 | 16 | CASSLILVAAAGELFF | TGTGCCAGCAGTTTAATACTAGTGGCCGCCGCCGGGGAGCTGTTTTTT
TRBJ2-2 | - | - | TRBV27 | 18 | CASSLGLGRAGNTGELFF | TGTGCCAGCAGTTTAGGTCTGGGCCGGGCGGGGAACACCGGGGAGCTGTTTTTT
TRBJ1-2 | - | - | TRBV27 | 16 | CASGRGAGRSNYGYTF | TGTGCCAGCGGCCGTGGGGCTGGAAGATCTAACTATGGCTACACCTTC
TRBJ2-7 | - | - | TRBV29-1 | 13 | CSVIQATNYEQYF | TGCAGCGTAATACAGGCGACAAACTACGAGCAGTACTTC
TRBJ2-5 | - | once | TRBV18 | 16 | CASSPGKATAEETQYF | TGTGCCAGCTCACCGGGAAAGGCCACGGCTGAAGAGACCCAGTACTTC
TRBJ2-5 | TRBD2 | - | TRBV9 | 16 | CASSVGIAGAGETQYF | TGTGCCAGCAGCGTAGGGATTGCGGGAGCGGGGGAGACCCAGTACTTC
TRBJ2-7 | TRBD2 | once | TRBV2 | 15 | CASSGLAESSYEQYF | TGTGCCAGCAGTGGTCTAGCGGAGAGCTCCTACGAGCAGTACTTC
TRBJ2-3 | TRBD1 | - | TRBV15 | 19 | CATSRGGQGPGEGTDTQYF | TGTGCCACCAGCAGAGGTGGACAGGGGCCCGGGGAGGGCACAGATACGCAGTATTTT
TRBJ2-3 | - | - | TRBV29-1 | 14 | CSSGEWASTDTQYF | TGCAGCTCCGGCGAGTGGGCCAGCACAGATACGCAGTATTTT
TRBJ1-1 | - | - | TRBV19 | 12 | CASTEATAKAFF | TGTGCCAGTACCGAGGCGACAGCAAAAGCTTTCTTT
TRBJ2-2 | - | - | TRBV7-2 | 16 | CASSLSFRQYTGELFF | TGTGCCAGCAGCTTATCCTTCAGACAGTACACCGGGGAGCTGTTTTTT
TRBJ2-7 | - | - | TRBV7-9 | 12 | CASTGTAYEQYF | TGTGCCAGCACAGGAACAGCATACGAGCAGTACTTC
TRBJ2-1 | - | - | TRBV18 | 11 | CASSAPNEQFF | TGTGCCAGCTCCGCCCCCAATGAGCAGTTCTTC
TRBJ2-1 | - | - | TRBV6-5 | 14 | CASSLDSSYNEQFF | TGTGCCAGCAGTTTGGACAGCTCCTACAATGAGCAGTTCTTC
TRBJ2-1 | - | - | TRBV19 | 15 | CASSITGSSYNEQFF | TGTGCCAGTAGTATCACAGGGAGCTCCTACAATGAGCAGTTCTTC
TRBJ2-1 | TRBD2 | - | TRBV12-5 | 14 | CASGWGGTYNEQFF | TGTGCTAGTGGTTGGGGAGGGACCTACAATGAGCAGTTCTTC
TRBJ2-1 | - | - | TRBV11-2 | 14 | CASSLDIRPNEQFF | TGTGCCAGCAGCTTAGATATACGTCCCAATGAGCAGTTCTTC
TRBJ1-2 | - | - | TRBV7-2 | 12 | CASSLTGSGYTF | TGTGCCAGCAGCTTAACGGGTTCCGGCTACACCTTC
TRBJ2-7 | - | - | TRBV7-8 | 15 | CASSLEVGRAPEQYF | TGTGCCAGCAGCTTAGAGGTGGGTCGAGCTCCCGAGCAGTACTTC
TRBJ2-6 | - | - | TRBV27 | 15 | CASSREGVGANVLTF | TGTGCCAGCAGTCGCGAAGGGGTCGGGGCCAACGTCCTGACTTTC
TRBJ2-7 | - | - | TRBV7-8 | 11 | CASSLRKEQYF | TGTGCCAGCAGCTTGAGAAAAGAGCAGTACTTC
TRBJ2-3 | TRBD1 | - | TRBV5-6 | 16 | CASSRPGQGFTDTQYF | TGTGCCAGCAGCCGCCCCGGACAGGGTTTTACAGATACGCAGTATTTT
TRBJ1-2 | - | - | TRBV19 | 16 | CASSIRTGTANYGYTF | TGTGCCAGTAGTATTAGGACGGGAACAGCTAACTATGGCTACACCTTC
TRBJ1-1 | - | - | TRBV27 | 14 | CASSPLIERTEAFF | TGTGCCAGCAGCCCTCTCATTGAACGGACTGAAGCTTTCTTT
TRBJ2-2 | - | - | TRBV6-4 | 13 | CASRGAGTGELFF | TGTGCCAGCAGAGGGGCAGGGACCGGGGAGCTGTTTTTT
TRBJ2-4 | - | - | TRBV18 | 13 | CASSADRGNIQYF | TGTGCCAGCTCAGCTGACCGGGGAAACATTCAGTACTTC
TRBJ2-6 | - | - | TRBV5-6 | 17 | CASSIRGLSSGANVLTF | TGTGCCAGCAGCATCAGGGGATTGTCCTCTGGGGCCAACGTCCTGACTTTC
TRBJ2-7 | TRBD1 | large | TRBV29-1 | 14 | CSATGGSGLYEQYF | TGCAGCGCGACAGGGGGTTCCGGGCTATACGAGCAGTACTTC
TRBJ2-1 | TRBD2 | - | TRBV19 | 17 | CASSIIAASGLYNEQFF | TGTGCCAGTAGTATTATAGCGGCTAGCGGGCTTTACAATGAGCAGTTCTTC
TRBJ2-7 | - | - | TRBV15 | 13 | CATSRDRAREQYF | TGTGCCACCAGCAGAGACAGGGCGAGAGAGCAGTACTTC
TRBJ2-2 | - | few | TRBV25-1 | 15 | CASSGTGWSTGELFF | TGTGCCAGCAGTGGGACGGGGTGGAGCACCGGGGAGCTGTTTTTT
TRBJ1-4 | TRBD1 | - | TRBV30 | 17 | CAWAPGQLTWEDEKLFF | TGTGCCTGGGCACCGGGACAGTTAACTTGGGAGGATGAAAAACTGTTTTTT
TRBJ1-1 | TRBD1 | - | TRBV6-9 | 11 | CASSHDRVPFF | TGTGCCAGCAGCCACGACAGGGTGCCTTTCTTT
TRBJ2-2 | - | - | TRBV5-1 | 15 | CASITGTQNTGELFF | TGCGCCAGCATAACCGGGACCCAGAACACCGGGGAGCTGTTTTTT
TRBJ1-2 | - | - | TRBV20-1 | 10 | CSAINYGYTF | TGCAGTGCCATTAACTATGGCTACACCTTC